This is a list of T cell receptor beta chains from one sample in a study of control samples from healthy donors and cancer patients. Measured with immunoSEQ multiplex PCR; TCRdb has only the in-frame clones, and not every one. The table records roughly 130,000 clones, about 95% of them present only once. Material: blood. These receptors were collected from a man aged 30 to 45 in good health. Both conserved end residues are part of each CDR3.

cdr3_length	j_call	v_call	cdr3_aa
13	TRBJ2-7	TRBV25-1	CASTTGEGYEQYF
14	TRBJ1-5	TRBV28	CASSPLTSNQPQHF
17	TRBJ2-1	TRBV5-5	CASSADRPDLSYNEQFF
18	TRBJ1-1	TRBV4-3	CASSQDFGQGLQYTEAFF
14	TRBJ1-1	TRBV5-4	CASSLGQGASEAFF
11	TRBJ1-2	TRBV20-1	CSATLGEGYTF
13	TRBJ1-2	TRBV9	CASSGGTGYGYTF
14	TRBJ1-5	TRBV2	CASSRGQGNQPQHF
15	TRBJ1-2	TRBV7-3	CASSLTPGLPHGYTF
13	TRBJ1-1	TRBV7-2	CASSNKGVSEAFF
15	TRBJ1-5	TRBV4-1	CASSQDITGDQPQHF
14	TRBJ1-1	TRBV6-2/TRBV6-3	CASSPRQGNTEAFF
16	TRBJ2-2	TRBV4-2	CASSKVNRQGAGELFF
13	TRBJ2-1	TRBV30	CAWSVAGTNEQFF
13	TRBJ2-5	TRBV12-3/TRBV12-4	CASSFIGQETQYF
16	TRBJ2-2	TRBV27	CASSPSRGQPTGELFF